The rows below give T cell receptor beta chains drawn from one sample of a study of blood T cell repertoires in COVID-19. Measured with immunoSEQ multiplex PCR; TCRdb has only the in-frame clones, and not every one. Of 200,000 or so clones in the sample, approximately 83% were seen once. Sequencing was performed on PBMCs or T cells enriched from blood (not recorded which). The receptors shown here come from a man aged 35 to 55 who had recovered from COVID-19. CDR3s include the opening cysteine and the closing phenylalanine or tryptophan. The order of the fields is D gene, J gene, V gene, clone size, CDR3 protein, CDR3 DNA. D genes are given only for firm matches. Size is stated for part of the rows, as once, few or many counts, or as a class when the clone is expanded.

D: TRBD2
J: TRBJ2-3
V: TRBV5-1
size: .
CDR3: CASSFGGTSTDTQYF
DNA: TGCGCCAGCAGCTTCGGGGGGACTAGCACAGATACGCAGTATTTT

D: TRBD1
J: TRBJ2-1
V: TRBV30
size: .
CDR3: CAWSFQGAVNEQFF
DNA: TGTGCCTGGAGTTTCCAGGGGGCAGTCAATGAGCAGTTCTTC

D: .
J: TRBJ2-7
V: TRBV29-1
size: .
CDR3: CSVGGYYEQYF
DNA: TGCAGCGTCGGGGGATATTACGAGCAGTACTTC

D: TRBD2
J: TRBJ2-7
V: TRBV10-3
size: .
CDR3: CAISESRAGGVGEQYF
DNA: TGTGCCATCAGTGAGTCTAGAGCGGGAGGCGTTGGGGAGCAGTACTTC

D: .
J: TRBJ1-2
V: TRBV28
size: .
CDR3: CASVSGVGGVYGYTF
DNA: TGTGCCAGCGTTTCGGGTGTCGGCGGTGTTTATGGCTACACCTTC

D: TRBD2
J: TRBJ2-1
V: TRBV4-3
size: .
CDR3: CASSQVLAGAGEQFF
DNA: TGCGCCAGCAGCCAAGTACTAGCGGGGGCCGGTGAGCAGTTCTTC

D: .
J: TRBJ2-5
V: TRBV30
size: .
CDR3: CAWSVHETQYF
DNA: TGTGCCTGGAGTGTACACGAGACCCAGTACTTC

D: .
J: TRBJ2-7
V: TRBV5-1
size: .
CDR3: CASSPGQGMSDEQYF
DNA: TGCGCCAGCAGCCCGGGTCAGGGAATGAGTGACGAGCAGTACTTC

D: TRBD1
J: TRBJ2-1
V: TRBV5-6
size: .
CDR3: CASSSTRGFQFF
DNA: TGTGCCAGCAGCTCCACCAGGGGGTTCCAGTTCTTC

D: .
J: TRBJ1-3
V: TRBV6-5
size: .
CDR3: CASSYSRGYSGNTIYF
DNA: TGTGCCAGCAGTTACTCGAGGGGGTACTCTGGAAACACCATATATTTT

D: .
J: TRBJ1-6
V: TRBV6-1
size: .
CDR3: CASSEFQGQYSPLHF
DNA: TGTGCCAGCAGTGAATTCCAGGGTCAATATTCACCCCTCCACTTT

D: .
J: TRBJ1-2
V: TRBV6-5
size: .
CDR3: CASSYSQGNHYGYTF
DNA: TGTGCCAGCAGTTACTCCCAGGGGAACCACTATGGCTACACCTTC

D: .
J: TRBJ2-2
V: TRBV7-9
size: .
CDR3: CASSRRQGRYTGELFF
DNA: TGTGCCAGCAGCCGTCGGCAGGGGCGATACACCGGGGAGCTGTTTTTT

D: TRBD1
J: TRBJ2-4
V: TRBV19
size: .
CDR3: CASSIARGQNIQYF
DNA: TGTGCCAGTAGTATAGCCAGGGGGCAAAACATTCAGTACTTC

D: .
J: TRBJ1-5
V: TRBV9
size: .
CDR3: CASSEGLSGNQPQHF
DNA: TGTGCCAGCAGCGAGGGCCTTTCAGGGAATCAGCCCCAGCATTTT

D: .
J: TRBJ2-5
V: TRBV6-5
size: .
CDR3: CASSRVIQETQYF
DNA: TGTGCCAGCAGCCGGGTGATCCAAGAGACCCAGTACTTC

D: TRBD1
J: TRBJ1-2
V: TRBV6-5
size: .
CDR3: CASSVQGADGYTF
DNA: TGTGCCAGCAGCGTCCAGGGGGCGGATGGCTACACCTTC

D: TRBD1
J: TRBJ1-1
V: TRBV27
size: .
CDR3: CASSTRTGGTEAFF
DNA: TGTGCCAGCAGTACTAGAACAGGGGGCACTGAAGCTTTCTTT

D: TRBD1
J: TRBJ1-2
V: TRBV3-1/TRBV3-2
size: .
CDR3: CASSSITGAKHGYTF
DNA: TGTGCCAGCAGCTCAATAACAGGGGCGAAGCATGGCTACACCTTC

D: TRBD1
J: TRBJ1-2
V: TRBV3-1/TRBV3-2
size: .
CDR3: CASSDGQGNGYTF
DNA: TGTGCCAGCAGCGACGGACAGGGCAATGGCTACACCTTC

D: .
J: TRBJ1-2
V: TRBV3-1/TRBV3-2
size: .
CDR3: CASSSAGGREVDGYTF
DNA: TGTGCCAGCAGTAGCGCCGGTGGGAGGGAGGTCGATGGCTACACCTTC

D: .
J: TRBJ2-1
V: TRBV24-1
size: .
CDR3: CATSNPQGYNEQFF
DNA: TGTGCCACCAGTAATCCCCAGGGGTACAATGAGCAGTTCTTC

D: .
J: TRBJ2-1
V: TRBV10-1
size: .
CDR3: CASSDSRRGNDEQFF
DNA: TGCGCCAGCAGTGACTCGCGGCGGGGTAATGATGAGCAGTTCTTC

D: TRBD1
J: TRBJ1-4
V: TRBV27
size: .
CDR3: CASSLYRLRGTNEKLFF
DNA: TGTGCCAGCAGTTTATACCGCCTCAGGGGGACTAATGAAAAACTGTTTTTT

D: .
J: TRBJ1-2
V: TRBV7-9
size: .
CDR3: CATQPGFGYTF
DNA: TGTGCCACCCAACCGGGGTTTGGCTACACCTTC

D: TRBD2
J: TRBJ2-7
V: TRBV4-1
size: .
CDR3: CASSQGVGRDHEQYF
DNA: TGCGCCAGCAGCCAAGGGGTCGGGAGGGACCACGAGCAGTACTTC

D: TRBD1
J: TRBJ1-3
V: TRBV4-1
size: .
CDR3: CASSQQTGDSTIYF
DNA: TGCGCCAGCAGCCAGCAGACAGGGGACAGCACCATATATTTT

D: .
J: TRBJ2-1
V: TRBV4-2
size: .
CDR3: CASSQVEGNEQFF
DNA: TGTGCCAGCAGCCAAGTAGAGGGAAATGAGCAGTTCTTC

D: .
J: TRBJ1-2
V: TRBV5-8
size: .
CDR3: CASSFGGAENYGYTF
DNA: TGTGCCAGCAGCTTTGGGGGCGCGGAGAACTATGGCTACACCTTC

D: TRBD1
J: TRBJ1-2
V: TRBV30
size: few
CDR3: CAWSVMGQGDF
DNA: TGTGCCTGGAGTGTAATGGGACAGGGGGACTTC

D: .
J: TRBJ2-2
V: TRBV2
size: .
CDR3: CASEPQSGATGELFF
DNA: TGTGCCAGCGAACCCCAAAGTGGGGCCACCGGGGAGCTGTTTTTT

D: .
J: TRBJ1-3
V: TRBV9
size: .
CDR3: CASSVAQGWSGNTIYF
DNA: TGTGCCAGCAGCGTAGCCCAGGGGTGGTCTGGAAACACCATATATTTT

D: .
J: TRBJ1-2
V: TRBV25-1
size: .
CDR3: CASSERGGGYGYTF
DNA: TGTGCCAGCAGTGAGCGTGGCGGGGGCTATGGCTACACCTTC

D: .
J: TRBJ1-1
V: TRBV10-2
size: .
CDR3: CASSEWAPNTEAFF
DNA: TGCGCCAGCAGTGAGTGGGCCCCGAACACTGAAGCTTTCTTT

D: .
J: TRBJ1-5
V: TRBV29-1
size: .
CDR3: CSVLSGGNQPQHF
DNA: TGCAGCGTTTTAAGCGGAGGCAATCAGCCCCAGCATTTT

D: .
J: TRBJ2-7
V: TRBV30
size: .
CDR3: CAWSVPGEGEQYF
DNA: TGTGCCTGGAGTGTACCAGGGGAGGGCGAGCAGTACTTC

D: TRBD1
J: TRBJ1-2
V: TRBV7-3
size: .
CDR3: CASSQRQGTSYTF
DNA: TGTGCCAGCAGCCAGAGACAGGGGACAAGCTACACCTTC

D: TRBD1
J: TRBJ1-6
V: TRBV27
size: .
CDR3: CASRKLLRGLDSPLHF
DNA: TGTGCCAGCAGAAAGCTCCTCAGGGGGCTGGATTCACCCCTCCACTTT

D: .
J: TRBJ2-3
V: TRBV5-1
size: .
CDR3: CASSLGQTSTDTQYF
DNA: TGCGCCAGCAGCTTGGGGCAGACTAGCACAGATACGCAGTATTTT

D: TRBD1
J: TRBJ2-7
V: TRBV7-9
size: few
CDR3: CASRQGQGSYEQYF
DNA: TGTGCCAGCAGACAAGGACAGGGGAGCTACGAGCAGTACTTC

D: TRBD1
J: TRBJ2-7
V: TRBV11-2
size: .
CDR3: CASSPPGGRSSYEQYF
DNA: TGTGCCAGCAGCCCCCCAGGGGGCAGGAGCTCCTACGAGCAGTACTTC

D: .
J: TRBJ2-5
V: TRBV29-1
size: .
CDR3: CSVEDRQGATQYF
DNA: TGCAGCGTTGAAGATCGGCAGGGCGCGACCCAGTACTTC